A selection of T cell receptor beta chains follows, all from one sample in a study of blood T cell repertoires in COVID-19. Generated by immunoSEQ multiplex PCR, the TCRdb table keeps only in-frame clones and is missing some. This table has roughly 100,000 clones, more than 80% appearing once. Material for sequencing was peripheral blood. The receptors derive from an older woman with acute or convalescent COVID-19. Each CDR3 is given with its conserved first and last residue. Each record gives: J gene, D gene, V gene, clone size, CDR3 DNA, CDR3 protein. The D gene is left open where the match is weak. Clone size appears in some rows only: once, few, many, or a class for an expanded clone.

J gene: TRBJ1-4
D gene: NA
V gene: TRBV25-1
clone size: once
CDR3 DNA: TGTGCCAGCTCAAACCTCGCGCCTGAAAAACTGTTTTTT
CDR3 protein: CASSNLAPEKLFF

J gene: TRBJ1-1
D gene: NA
V gene: TRBV3-1/TRBV3-2
clone size: NA
CDR3 DNA: TGTGCCAGCAGCCAATATAACACTGAAGCTTTCTTT
CDR3 protein: CASSQYNTEAFF

J gene: TRBJ1-5
D gene: TRBD1
V gene: TRBV24-1
clone size: NA
CDR3 DNA: TGTGCCACCAGTGATTCCGGGACAGCCTCTGGCAATCAGCCCCAGCATTTT
CDR3 protein: CATSDSGTASGNQPQHF

J gene: TRBJ2-5
D gene: NA
V gene: TRBV7-9
clone size: NA
CDR3 DNA: TGTGCCAGCAGAGCAGAATGGGGAAGAAGCGGGGAGACCCAGTACTTC
CDR3 protein: CASRAEWGRSGETQYF

J gene: TRBJ1-6
D gene: NA
V gene: TRBV28
clone size: once
CDR3 DNA: TGTGCCAGTTGCCGAGGGGGGGGGAATTCACCCCTCCACTTT
CDR3 protein: CASCRGGGNSPLHF

J gene: TRBJ2-7
D gene: NA
V gene: TRBV19
clone size: NA
CDR3 DNA: TGTGCCAGTAGTACCCACACGGGATCCTACGAGCAGTACTTC
CDR3 protein: CASSTHTGSYEQYF

J gene: TRBJ2-1
D gene: NA
V gene: TRBV29-1
clone size: few
CDR3 DNA: TGCAGCGGACTTTGGCGTCGCAATGAGCAGTTCTTC
CDR3 protein: CSGLWRRNEQFF

J gene: TRBJ2-3
D gene: TRBD2
V gene: TRBV19
clone size: NA
CDR3 DNA: TGTGCCAGTAGTATAGGGACTAGCGGATTTTACACAGATACGCAGTATTTT
CDR3 protein: CASSIGTSGFYTDTQYF

J gene: TRBJ2-7
D gene: NA
V gene: TRBV7-8
clone size: NA
CDR3 DNA: TGTGCCAGCAGCTTACAGCGGTCCTACGAGCAGTACTTC
CDR3 protein: CASSLQRSYEQYF

J gene: TRBJ1-3
D gene: NA
V gene: TRBV5-1
clone size: NA
CDR3 DNA: TGCGCCAGCAGCTTTAACACAGGGCGGGCTGGAAACACCATATATTTT
CDR3 protein: CASSFNTGRAGNTIYF

J gene: TRBJ1-2
D gene: NA
V gene: TRBV7-2
clone size: NA
CDR3 DNA: TGTGCCAGCAGCTTAGGGTCCACGGTTTATGGCTACACCTTC
CDR3 protein: CASSLGSTVYGYTF

J gene: TRBJ1-3
D gene: NA
V gene: TRBV15
clone size: NA
CDR3 DNA: TGTGCCACCAGCAGAGATATCGATAGGGGCACCATATATTTT
CDR3 protein: CATSRDIDRGTIYF

J gene: TRBJ2-7
D gene: TRBD2
V gene: TRBV9
clone size: NA
CDR3 DNA: TGTGCCAGCAGCGCGGAACCCCGGGAGGTAACCTACGAGCAGTACTTC
CDR3 protein: CASSAEPREVTYEQYF

J gene: TRBJ2-5
D gene: TRBD1
V gene: TRBV5-1
clone size: NA
CDR3 DNA: TGCGCCAGCAGGAGGGGACAGGGGATCCAAGAGACCCAGTACTTC
CDR3 protein: CASRRGQGIQETQYF

J gene: TRBJ1-4
D gene: TRBD1
V gene: TRBV28
clone size: NA
CDR3 DNA: TGTGCCAGCAGTTTGACAGGGGGGAATGAAAAACTGTTTTTT
CDR3 protein: CASSLTGGNEKLFF

J gene: TRBJ1-2
D gene: NA
V gene: TRBV7-9
clone size: NA
CDR3 DNA: TGTGCCAGCAGTGATAGTCTGGGCGGCTACACCTTC
CDR3 protein: CASSDSLGGYTF

J gene: TRBJ1-2
D gene: NA
V gene: TRBV6-5
clone size: NA
CDR3 DNA: TGTGCCAGCCGACAGGAAGGCTATGGCTACACCTTC
CDR3 protein: CASRQEGYGYTF

J gene: TRBJ2-1
D gene: NA
V gene: TRBV28
clone size: NA
CDR3 DNA: TGTGCCGCACACCAGGGGCAAGTGGGAGCGGTGCGGAATGAGCAGTTCTTC
CDR3 protein: CAAHQGQVGAVRNEQFF

J gene: TRBJ2-2
D gene: TRBD1
V gene: TRBV18
clone size: NA
CDR3 DNA: TGTGCCAGCACGGGGACAGCGAACACCGGGGAGCTGTTTTTT
CDR3 protein: CASTGTANTGELFF

J gene: TRBJ1-6
D gene: TRBD1
V gene: TRBV4-1
clone size: NA
CDR3 DNA: TGCGCCAGCAGCCCTTGGACAGGGAGAGGTGGTAATTCACCCCTCCACTTT
CDR3 protein: CASSPWTGRGGNSPLHF

J gene: TRBJ1-1
D gene: TRBD1
V gene: TRBV28
clone size: NA
CDR3 DNA: TGTGCCAGCAGTTCATCTGGACAGGGCGTCGTTACGGCTTTCTTT
CDR3 protein: CASSSSGQGVVTAFF